A single sample is the source of the 25 T cell receptor beta chains below, sequenced in a study of OX40 agonist ivuxolimab in advanced cancers. Some clones are missing from TCRdb's copy, which holds only in-frame ones; the method was immunoSEQ multiplex PCR. The sample lists more than 70,000 clones; around 85% were seen once. The source material was CD4+ or CD8+ T cells sorted from blood, sampled in a trial of the OX40 agonist ivuxolimab. These receptors all come from an adult with an advanced solid tumor such as melanoma, head and neck, liver or kidney cancer.

V usage is TRBV13 and J usage is TRBJ1-4; 7 nucleotides match TRBD1. The germline CDR1 and CDR2 sequences are PRHDT and FYEKMQ (reference sequence). V dropped 2 bases and J dropped 0; count of bases not matched to a gene: 3. The CDR3 spans 16 residues. The CDR3 sequence: CASSLSQGATNEKLFF. CDR3 nucleotide sequence: TGTGCCAGCAGCTTATCCCAGGGGGCAACTAATGAAAAACTGTTTTTT.

This chain links TRBV5-1 with TRBJ2-5, with unresolved D. The CDR3 is made up of 16 amino acids. V lost 0 bases and J lost 5, with 17 bases in between. The germline V gene has CDR1 SGHRS and CDR2 YFSETQ. CDR3 amino acids: CASSLAVNMGGETQYF. The CDR3 region has the DNA TGCGCCAGCAGCTTGGCCGTCAATATGGGTGGTGAGACCCAGTACTTC.

This chain links TRBV21-1 with TRBJ2-7; the table's TRBD2 call for D was not verified on the DNA. TRBV21-1 is a pseudogene. This CDR3 has 18 residues. CDR3: CASKPRLAGGPLRHEQYF. CDR3 nucleotide sequence: TGTGCCAGCAAGCCGCGACTAGCGGGAGGCCCTCTCCGCCACGAGCAGTACTTC.

J is TRBJ1-1 and V is TRBV11-2, with D perhaps matching TRBD1 (6 bases). Trimming stripped 6 bases from V and 0 bases from J, with 14 bases between. Germline V gene lookup returns CDR1 SGHAT and CDR2 FQNNGV. There are 15 residues in the CDR3. CDR3 in amino acids: CASRRQDYMNTEAFF. The CDR3, as DNA: TGTGCCAGCAGGAGACAGGATTACATGAACACTGAAGCTTTCTTT.

The chain carries TRBV18 and TRBJ1-5, with D perhaps matching TRBD1 (5 bases). CDR1 is KGHSH and CDR2 is LQKENI in the germline V gene. The CDR3 is made up of 15 amino acids. V was cut by 0 bases and J by 0 bases, with 6 bases left in between. CDR3 coding DNA: TGTGCCAGCTCACCACCGGGGACTAGCAATCAGCCCCAGCATTTT. It codes for CASSPPGTSNQPQHF.

The chain has TRBV27 and TRBJ2-1; 12 bases are a match to TRBD2. Germline assignment: CDR1 MNHEY and CDR2 SMNVEV (reference sequence). The junction had 3 bases not matched to a gene; V was cut back by 4 bases and J by 8 bases. CDR3 length: 14 residues. CDR3 region: CASSWTSGKDEQFF. CDR3 bases: TGTGCCAGCAGTTGGACTAGCGGGAAGGATGAGCAGTTCTTC.

The sample holds one count of this clone. DNA of the CDR3: TGTGCCAGCAGTGAGGCCAGGACTGAAGCTTTCTTT. Amino acids: CASSEARTEAFF. The V and J genes are TRBV2 and TRBJ1-1; no clear D gene. V gave up 3 bases and J gave up 5 bases, with 7 bases separating them. Germline-derived CDR1 and CDR2 are SNHLY and FYNNEI. CDR3 size: 12 residues.

The chain has TRBV29-1 and TRBJ1-5; 8 bases are shared with TRBD1. CDR1 is SQVTM and CDR2 is ANQGSEA in the germline V gene. The CDR3 has 12 residues. The V and J ends lost 6 bases and 10 bases, in that order; junction bases with no gene match: 8. The CDR3 coding sequence is TGCAGCGTGCGACAGGGGAATGGTCCCCAGCATTTT. Translation: CSVRQGNGPQHF.

The chain is built from TRBV6-1 and TRBJ2-1; D remains unclear. The CDR3 contains 12 residues. Germline V CDR1 and CDR2: MNHNS, SASEGT. V was shortened by 7 bases and J by 6 bases, with 10 bases between the two germline ends. The CDR3 is CASTRRVNEQFF. CDR3 DNA sequence: TGTGCCAGCACTAGAAGGGTCAATGAGCAGTTCTTC.

The chain is built from TRBV5-1 and TRBJ2-7; 10 bases fit TRBD2. Trimming removed 2 bases from V and 5 bases from J; junction bases left unmatched: 10. CDR3 length: 16 residues. Germline V lookup: CDR1 SGHRS, CDR2 YFSETQ. CDR3 protein: CASSFASGRARNEQYF. CDR3 DNA: TGCGCCAGCAGCTTCGCAAGCGGGAGGGCCAGAAACGAGCAGTACTTC.

J is TRBJ2-7 and V is TRBV9; D remains unclear. The CDR3 covers 18 residues. In germline, CDR1 is SGDLS, CDR2 YYNGEE. Trimming removed 4 bases at V and 2 bases at J, with 25 bases between. The CDR3 coding sequence is TGTGCCAGCAGCCCCTTGGGTAGTCCTCCTGGTGTCACCTACGAGCAGTACTTC. Translated: CASSPLGSPPGVTYEQYF.

The chain uses TRBV2 and TRBJ2-1, with D possibly called TRBD1 or TRBD2 (5 bases each). The CDR3 extends over 10 amino acids. The V end lost 6 bases, the J end lost 9 bases, and 6 bases lay between the germline ends. CDR1 is SNHLY, CDR2 FYNNEI, per germline. The CDR3 region is CASRGTEQFF. The CDR3 DNA sequence: TGTGCCAGCAGGGGGACTGAGCAGTTCTTC.

The gene calls are TRBV7-9 and TRBJ2-1; D possibly uses TRBD1 or TRBD2 (5 bases each). The CDR3 length is 17 residues. From germline, CDR1 is SEHNR and CDR2 FQNEAQ (reference sequence). The germline V and J ends were trimmed by 3 bases and 10 bases, with 25 bases remaining between them. The CDR3 coding sequence is TGTGCCAGCAGCTTTCCGTCCCGACGGTTGGGGGTTGGAGAGCAGTTCTTC. Residues: CASSFPSRRLGVGEQFF.

This sequence joins TRBV10-3 and TRBJ2-2; D unresolved. Trimming pared 3 bases from V and 0 bases from J, leaving 11 bases between. The CDR3 extends over 16 amino acids. Per germline, CDR1 ENHRY and CDR2 SYGVKD. Here the CDR3 reads CAISDGSFANTGELFF. As DNA, the CDR3 is TGTGCCATCAGTGATGGGTCGTTCGCGAACACCGGGGAGCTGTTTTTT.

V gene TRBV2 combines with J gene TRBJ2-2; 14 positions agree with TRBD2. CDR1 is SNHLY, CDR2 FYNNEI, per germline. The length of the CDR3 is 17 residues. The V and J ends lost 8 bases and 1 base, in that order; junction bases with no gene match: 6. The DNA for the CDR3 is TGTGCCAGCCGACTAGCGGGGGGGCCCATGAACACCGGGGAGCTGTTTTTT. It is translated as CASRLAGGPMNTGELFF.

CDR3 loop: CASSLRGGLDTEAFF. In nucleotides, the CDR3 is TGTGCCAGCAGCCTCCGGGGGGGTTTGGACACTGAAGCTTTCTTT. The V call is TRBV9, the J call TRBJ1-1; D is possibly TRBD1 (5 bases). CDR1 is SGDLS and CDR2 is YYNGEE in the germline V gene. The V gene lost 4 bases and the J gene lost 3 bases, with 16 bases spanning the gap. The CDR3 contains 15 residues.

This clone was counted a single time. The gene calls are TRBV15 and TRBJ2-1, with D possibly matching TRBD1 (5 bases). The CDR3 extends over 15 amino acids. Germline V gene data show CDR1 as LNHNV and CDR2 as YYDKDF (reference sequence). V dropped 0 bases and J dropped 5 bases, with 11 bases sitting between them. DNA for the CDR3: TGTGCCACCAGCAGAGATCCCAGGGTGGACAATGAGCAGTTCTTC. It yields the protein CATSRDPRVDNEQFF.

V usage is TRBV5-1 and J usage is TRBJ1-1; tentatively, D is TRBD1 (5 bases). This CDR3 region has 17 residues. Trimming cost V 4 bases and J 0 bases, with 19 bases left between them. Germline assignment: CDR1 SGHRS and CDR2 YFSETQ. The CDR3 loop reads CASSVGLWDDLNTEAFF. The CDR3 DNA sequence: TGCGCCAGCAGCGTGGGACTATGGGATGACTTGAACACTGAAGCTTTCTTT.

The chain employs TRBV19 and TRBJ1-3; maybe TRBD1 (5 bases). The CDR3 is 14 residues long. V lost 4 bases and J lost 0, with 7 bases in between. Germline V gene lookup returns CDR1 LNHDA and CDR2 SQIVND (reference sequence). DNA of the CDR3: TGTGCCAGTAGTACCGGGGGCTCTGGAAACACCATATATTTT. It codes for CASSTGGSGNTIYF. Variable domain in full (rest from reference TRBV19 and TRBJ1-3): DGGITQSPKYLFRKEGQNVTLSCEQNLNHDAMYWYRQDPGQGLRLIYYSQIVNDFQKGDIAEGYSVSREKKESFPLTVTSAQKNPTAFYLCASSTGGSGNTIYFGEGSWLTVV.

The chain uses TRBV6-5 and TRBJ2-3; D gene ambiguous. Trimming took off 0 bases at V and 0 bases at J, with 10 bases between the two ends. Germline V gene lookup returns CDR1 MNHEY and CDR2 SVGAGI. The length of the CDR3 is 16 residues. CDR3 DNA: TGTGCCAGCAGTTACTCGCAGATGACTAGCACAGATACGCAGTATTTT. This sequence encodes CASSYSQMTSTDTQYF.

V is TRBV7-9 and J is TRBJ1-3; possibly TRBD1 for D (6 bases). The CDR3 sequence is 19 residues long. The germline gives CDR1 SEHNR, CDR2 FQNEAQ (reference sequence). With 1 base removed from V and 0 bases from J, the gap between germline ends came to 19 bases. The CDR3 DNA reads TGTGCCAGCAGCTTAGTCAGGGGCCAGGAGGGCACCTCTGGAAACACCATATATTTT. Amino acids: CASSLVRGQEGTSGNTIYF.

The chain uses TRBV4-2 and TRBJ1-1; D unclear. Germline lookup yields CDR1 LGHNA and CDR2 YNFKEQ. V dropped 5 bases and J dropped 3 bases, with 13 bases sitting between them. This CDR3 contains 14 residues. As DNA, the CDR3 is TGTGCCAGCAGCTTGGAAGCAGGTTACACTGAAGCTTTCTTT. It is translated as CASSLEAGYTEAFF.

The rearrangement links TRBV11-2 to TRBJ2-1, with 8 positions matching TRBD2. Germline CDR1 and CDR2: SGHAT and FQNNGV. The CDR3 has 15 residues. The V and J ends lost 1 base and 5 bases, in that order; junction bases with no gene match: 4. In DNA, the CDR3 is TGTGCCAGCAGCTTAGTGGGGACTAGAAACAATGAGCAGTTCTTC. This encodes CASSLVGTRNNEQFF.

This sequence joins TRBV5-4 and TRBJ1-3; D is unclear. Per germline, CDR1 SGHNT and CDR2 YYREEE (reference sequence). V shed 2 bases and J shed 0 bases, with 9 bases lying between them. This CDR3 has 15 amino acids. The chain's CDR3 is CASSLAGISGNTIYF. The CDR3 nucleotides read TGTGCCAGCAGCTTAGCCGGAATCTCTGGAAACACCATATATTTT.

J is TRBJ2-3 and V is TRBV27; D is perhaps TRBD1 or TRBD2 (5 bases each). Trimming took off 6 bases at V and 3 bases at J, with 7 bases between the two ends. The CDR3 contains 12 residues. The germline V gene has CDR1 MNHEY and CDR2 SMNVEV (reference sequence). The CDR3 sequence is CASRGVTDTQYF. CDR3 DNA: TGTGCCAGCAGGGGGGTGACAGATACGCAGTATTTT.